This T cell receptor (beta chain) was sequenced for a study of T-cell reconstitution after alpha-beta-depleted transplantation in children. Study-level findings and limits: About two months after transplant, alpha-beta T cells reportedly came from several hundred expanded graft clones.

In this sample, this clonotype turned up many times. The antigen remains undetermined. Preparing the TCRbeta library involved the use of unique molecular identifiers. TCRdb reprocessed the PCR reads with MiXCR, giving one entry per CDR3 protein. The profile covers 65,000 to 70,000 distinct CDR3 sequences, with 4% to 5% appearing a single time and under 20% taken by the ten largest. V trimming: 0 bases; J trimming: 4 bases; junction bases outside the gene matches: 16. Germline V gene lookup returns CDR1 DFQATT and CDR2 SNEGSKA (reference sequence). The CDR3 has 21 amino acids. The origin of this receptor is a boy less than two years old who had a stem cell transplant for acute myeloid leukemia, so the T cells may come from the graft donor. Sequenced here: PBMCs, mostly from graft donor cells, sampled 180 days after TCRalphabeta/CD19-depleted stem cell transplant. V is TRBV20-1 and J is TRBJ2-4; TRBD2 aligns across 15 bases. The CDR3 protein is CSARDHPGTSGGPLRKNIQYF. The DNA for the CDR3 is TGCAGTGCTAGAGACCACCCCGGGACTAGCGGGGGGCCCCTAAGGAAAAACATTCAGTACTTC.